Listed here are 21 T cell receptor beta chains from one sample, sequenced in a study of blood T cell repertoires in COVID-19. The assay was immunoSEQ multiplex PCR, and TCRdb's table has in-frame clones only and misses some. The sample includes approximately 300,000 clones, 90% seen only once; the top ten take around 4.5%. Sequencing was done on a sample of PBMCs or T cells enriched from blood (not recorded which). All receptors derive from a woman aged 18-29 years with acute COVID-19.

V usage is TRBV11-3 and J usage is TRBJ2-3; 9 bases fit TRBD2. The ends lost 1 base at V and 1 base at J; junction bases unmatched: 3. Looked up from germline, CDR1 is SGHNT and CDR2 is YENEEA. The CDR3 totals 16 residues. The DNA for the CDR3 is TGTGCCAGCAGCTTAGGTAGCGGGGGAGGCACAGATACGCAGTATTTT. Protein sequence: CASSLGSGGGTDTQYF.

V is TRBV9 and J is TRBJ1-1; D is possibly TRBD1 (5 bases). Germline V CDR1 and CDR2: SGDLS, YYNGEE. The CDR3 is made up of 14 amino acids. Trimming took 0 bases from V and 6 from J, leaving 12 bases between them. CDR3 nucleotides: TGTGCCAGCAGCGTAGTTGGAGGGGTTTCTGAAGCTTTCTTT. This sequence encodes CASSVVGGVSEAFF.

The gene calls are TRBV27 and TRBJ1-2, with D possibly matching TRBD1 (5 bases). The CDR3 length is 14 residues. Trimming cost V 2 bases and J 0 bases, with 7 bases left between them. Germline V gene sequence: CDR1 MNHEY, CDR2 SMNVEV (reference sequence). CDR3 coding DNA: TGTGCCAGCAGTTTAATGGGGCCTAACTATGGCTACACCTTC. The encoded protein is CASSLMGPNYGYTF.

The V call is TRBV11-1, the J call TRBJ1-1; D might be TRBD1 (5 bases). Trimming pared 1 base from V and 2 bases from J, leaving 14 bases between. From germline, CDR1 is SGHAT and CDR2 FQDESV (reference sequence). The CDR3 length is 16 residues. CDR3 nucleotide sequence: TGTGCCAGCAGCTTAGGATTTAGGGGCGGAAACACTGAAGCTTTCTTT. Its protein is CASSLGFRGGNTEAFF.

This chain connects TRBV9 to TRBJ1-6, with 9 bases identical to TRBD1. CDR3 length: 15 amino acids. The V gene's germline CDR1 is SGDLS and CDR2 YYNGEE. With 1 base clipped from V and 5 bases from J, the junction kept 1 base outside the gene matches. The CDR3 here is CASSVRDRDNSPLHF. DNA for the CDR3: TGTGCCAGCAGCGTAAGGGACAGGGATAATTCACCCCTCCACTTT.

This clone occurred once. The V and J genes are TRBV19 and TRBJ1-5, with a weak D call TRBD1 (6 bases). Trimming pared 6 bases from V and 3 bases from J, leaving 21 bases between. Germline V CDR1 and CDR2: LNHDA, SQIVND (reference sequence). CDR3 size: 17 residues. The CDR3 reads CASRGVWGRGNNQPQHF. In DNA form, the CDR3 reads TGTGCCAGTAGGGGAGTATGGGGGCGAGGGAACAATCAGCCCCAGCATTTT.

CDR3 nucleotides: TGTGCCAGCAGCTTAGACGGGAGATACGAGCAGTACTTC. The encoded protein is CASSLDGRYEQYF. The chain uses TRBV7-2 and TRBJ2-7; D possibly corresponds to TRBD2 (6 bases). Trimming stripped 1 base from V and 4 bases from J, with 8 bases between. CDR3 length: 13 amino acids. Germline lookup yields CDR1 SGHTA and CDR2 FQGNSA.

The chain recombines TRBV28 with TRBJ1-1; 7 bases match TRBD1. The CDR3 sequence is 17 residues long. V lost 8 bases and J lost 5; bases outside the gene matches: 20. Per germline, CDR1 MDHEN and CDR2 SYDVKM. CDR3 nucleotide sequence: TGTGCCAGCTATCTGACAGGGCGATTCAAGAGATTGACTGAAGCTTTCTTT. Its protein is CASYLTGRFKRLTEAFF.

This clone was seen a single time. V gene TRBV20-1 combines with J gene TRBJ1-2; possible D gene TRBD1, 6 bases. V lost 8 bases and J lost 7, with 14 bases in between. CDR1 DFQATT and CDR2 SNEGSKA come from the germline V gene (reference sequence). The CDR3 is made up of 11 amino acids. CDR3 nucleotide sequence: TGCAGTACAGGGTTAGCAGGTGGCTACACCTTC. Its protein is CSTGLAGGYTF.

In DNA form, the CDR3 reads TGTGCCAGAAGCTTACGATCGGACAGGGGTAGCGAGCAGTACTTC. As protein: CARSLRSDRGSEQYF. This chain connects TRBV7-5 to TRBJ2-7; the table's D call, TRBD1, has no DNA check behind it. TRBV7-5 is flagged as a pseudogene. CDR3 length: 15 residues.

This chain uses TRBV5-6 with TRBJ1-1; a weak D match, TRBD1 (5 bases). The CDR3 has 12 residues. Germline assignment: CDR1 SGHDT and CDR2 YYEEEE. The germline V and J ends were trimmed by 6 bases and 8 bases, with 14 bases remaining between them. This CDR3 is CASTLPGREAFF. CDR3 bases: TGTGCCAGCACCTTACCAGGGCGAGAAGCTTTCTTT.

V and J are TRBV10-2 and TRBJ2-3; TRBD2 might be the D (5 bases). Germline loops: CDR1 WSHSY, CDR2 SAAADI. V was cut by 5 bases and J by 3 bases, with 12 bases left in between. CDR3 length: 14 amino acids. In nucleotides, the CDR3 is TGCGCCAGCAGTCTGAGGGAGAGGACAGATACGCAGTATTTT. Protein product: CASSLRERTDTQYF.

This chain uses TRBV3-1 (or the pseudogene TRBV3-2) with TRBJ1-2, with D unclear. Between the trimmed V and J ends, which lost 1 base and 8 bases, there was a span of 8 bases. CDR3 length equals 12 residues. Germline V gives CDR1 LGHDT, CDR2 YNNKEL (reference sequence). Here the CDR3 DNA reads TGTGCCAGCAGCCAAGCTGCCTACGGCTACACCTTC. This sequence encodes CASSQAAYGYTF.

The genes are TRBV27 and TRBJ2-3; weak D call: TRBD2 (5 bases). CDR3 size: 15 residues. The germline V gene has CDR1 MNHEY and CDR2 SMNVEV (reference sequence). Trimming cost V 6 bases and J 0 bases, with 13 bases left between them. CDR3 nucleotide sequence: TGTGCCAGCAGGCGGACTCCGACTAGCACAGATACGCAGTATTTT. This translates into CASRRTPTSTDTQYF.

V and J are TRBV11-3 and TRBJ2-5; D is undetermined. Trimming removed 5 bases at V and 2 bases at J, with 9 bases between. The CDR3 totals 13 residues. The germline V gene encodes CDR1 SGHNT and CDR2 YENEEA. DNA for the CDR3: TGTGCCAGCAGCGTTGATCAGCAAGAGACCCAGTACTTC. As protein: CASSVDQQETQYF.

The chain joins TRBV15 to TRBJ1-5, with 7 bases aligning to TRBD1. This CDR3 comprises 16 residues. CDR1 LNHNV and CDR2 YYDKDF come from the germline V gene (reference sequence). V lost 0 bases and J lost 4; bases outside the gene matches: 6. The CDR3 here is CATSRDPDRANQPQHF. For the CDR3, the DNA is TGTGCCACCAGCAGAGATCCCGACAGGGCGAATCAGCCCCAGCATTTT.

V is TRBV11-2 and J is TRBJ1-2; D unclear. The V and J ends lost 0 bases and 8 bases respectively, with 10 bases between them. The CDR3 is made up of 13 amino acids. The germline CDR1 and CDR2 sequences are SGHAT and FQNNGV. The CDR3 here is CASSLDRVVGYTF. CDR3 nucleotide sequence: TGTGCCAGCAGCTTAGACCGGGTGGTAGGCTACACCTTC.

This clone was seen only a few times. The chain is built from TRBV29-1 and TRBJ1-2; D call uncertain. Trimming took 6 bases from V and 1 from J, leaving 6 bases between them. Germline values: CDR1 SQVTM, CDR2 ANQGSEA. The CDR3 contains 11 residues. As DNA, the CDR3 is TGCAGCGTGAGGGTTAACTATGGCTACACCTTC. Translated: CSVRVNYGYTF.

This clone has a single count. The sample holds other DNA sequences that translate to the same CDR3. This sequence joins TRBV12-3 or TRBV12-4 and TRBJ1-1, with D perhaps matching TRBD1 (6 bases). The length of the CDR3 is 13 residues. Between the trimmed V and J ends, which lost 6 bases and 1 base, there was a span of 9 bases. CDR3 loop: CASSLTGNTEAFF. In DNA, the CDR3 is TGTGCCAGCAGCCTGACAGGGAACACTGAAGCTTTCTTT.

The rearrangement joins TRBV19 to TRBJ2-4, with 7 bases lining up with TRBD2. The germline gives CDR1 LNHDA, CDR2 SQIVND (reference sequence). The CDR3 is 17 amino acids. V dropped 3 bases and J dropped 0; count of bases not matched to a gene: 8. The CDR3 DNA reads TGTGCCAGTAGTATGACTCAGCGGGGACTAGCCAAAAACATTCAGTACTTC. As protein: CASSMTQRGLAKNIQYF. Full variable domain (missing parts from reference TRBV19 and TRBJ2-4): DGGITQSPKYLFRKEGQNVTLSCEQNLNHDAMYWYRQDPGQGLRLIYYSQIVNDFQKGDIAEGYSVSREKKESFPLTVTSAQKNPTAFYLCASSMTQRGLAKNIQYFGAGTRLSVL.

CDR3 sequence reads: CASGLNTEAFF. The CDR3 DNA is TGTGCCAGCGGGCTTAACACTGAAGCTTTCTTT. The chain recombines TRBV28 with TRBJ1-1; no definite D call. In germline, CDR1 is MDHEN, CDR2 SYDVKM. Trimming cost V 8 bases and J 2 bases, with 6 bases left between them. This CDR3 is 11 amino acids long. The full variable domain, rest sourced from reference TRBV28 and TRBJ1-1, is DVKVTQSSRYLVKRTGEKVFLECVQDMDHENMFWYRQDPGLGLRLIYFSYDVKMKEKGDIPEGYSVSREKKERFSLILESASTNQTSMYLCASGLNTEAFFGQGTRLTVV.